This T cell receptor beta chain derives from a study of cytomegalovirus exposure and HLA in healthy donors (dated by TCRdb to about 2017). Concerning the study at large: An earlier analysis of more than 550 of the donors reported 276 Gb of sequence data and around 110 million unique TCR beta sequences obtained from about 180 million T cells. Across around 400 genotyped donors of the cohort, an average of roughly 200,000 unique TCR beta nucleotide sequences per donor were sequenced, and around 19% of those sequences were non-productive. Alongside the repertoire data, information on donor age, sex, ethnicity and CMV serostatus was compiled. Of the approximately 400 genotyped donors, over 70% fell in the genetic ancestry cluster associated with self-reported Caucasian donors. All discovery cohort repertoires had been generated on a single sequencing platform. Typing coverage varied by locus: roughly 620-640 donors for A, B, C, DRB1 and DQB1; under 550 for DQA1; 600 to 610 for DPA1; approximately 470 for DPB1. The study used immunosequencing to profile the T cell repertoires of approximately 640 subjects and linked those repertoires to cytomegalovirus serostatus. HLA typing covered class I and class II loci at four-digit resolution. An early release that covered about 600 HLA-typed donors contained about 300 gigabases of sequencing data and 65 million to 100 million unique TCR sequences. Roughly five DR-DQ haplotypes were treated as single units for association and clustering because of strong linkage in the cohort. To decide whether each TCR beta V gene segment behaved as functional or pseudogenic, an earlier analysis of several hundred of the donors relied on high-throughput TCR beta sequencing. The later analysis used no new phenotypic data to find candidate immune exposures, relying instead on TCR beta sequences and their occurrence across donors. High-throughput TCR immunosequencing, statistical association of individual TCRs with disease status, and machine learning were combined to predict cytomegalovirus infection status. The aim of the study was to test whether cataloging public T cell receptors could identify signatures of past pathogen exposure. In a later analysis, previously published TCR beta repertoires from 500 to 750 donors were re-analyzed and high-resolution HLA genotyping was added so that TCR occurrence patterns could be studied. A later genetic analysis took genome-wide SNP genotypes for about three fifths of the 666 donors and used that subset as a discovery cohort. Besides the first cohort of 500 to 700 subjects, a separate validation cohort made up of roughly 120 different subjects was used.

Of note for this clone: It lacks a known antigen. The input lacks base qualities; no much larger clone sits a single base away.

The cohort consisted of 600 or so healthy bone marrow donors. At the time of sampling, all cohort members were nominally healthy, though unrecorded immune exposures were likely present. The donor tested CMV seronegative and was one of the 352 seronegative cohort members. Every donor gave a peripheral blood sample, and the peripheral blood mononuclear cells from that sample were used for TCR beta sequencing. The Qiagen DNeasy Blood Extraction Kit was used to extract genomic DNA from the blood cell samples. To prepare the library, the immunoSEQ multiplex PCR assay was applied. A mixture of 60 forward primers for TCR Vbeta segments and 13 reverse primers for TCR Jbeta segments was used in the multiplex PCR. The CDR3 region of rearranged TCR beta genes was amplified from genomic DNA by a multiplex PCR assay. Amplified TCR beta libraries were sequenced as 87-base-pair reads on the Illumina HiSeq System. The study's own analysis went as follows. Across the roughly 600 repertoires, a later analysis counted roughly 84 million unique TCR beta chains, 9.5 million to 13 million of which were shared by at least two donors. Raw reads were error-corrected and collapsed into unique sequences by a nearest-neighbor algorithm in which closely related sequences were merged to remove PCR and sequencing errors. CDR3 sequences were aligned to IMGT reference sequences to assign V, D and J gene segments. For a sequence to be retained, a match of at least six nucleotides was required to both a V gene segment and a J gene segment. A rearrangement was called productive if the CDR3 had no stop codons and remained in frame with V and J, and every other rearrangement was called non-productive. Following IMGT convention, CDR3 was defined as the stretch from the second conserved V-encoded cysteine to the conserved J-encoded phenylalanine. In an earlier analysis of approximately 500 of the donors, sequences lacking an unambiguous match to a single V gene segment were excluded. In an earlier analysis of some 590 of the donors, a V segment was called functional when productive rearrangements were above 56.7%, and segregating when the standard deviation between donors exceeded 5%. To diagnose cytomegalovirus status from the catalog of TCR beta chain sequences, a statistical classification framework was built. In a later analysis, V and J genes were assigned by comparing TCR nucleotide sequences against IMGT/GENE-DB human TR gene sequences. Using the TCRdist pipeline, a later analysis assigned CDR3 sequences along with most-parsimonious VDJ recombination scenarios. In a later analysis, each TCR beta chain was defined by its CDR3 amino acid sequence together with its V-gene family, and reads lacking a unique V-gene family were excluded. In a later analysis, around 600 highly shared, low-generation-probability nucleotide sequences were removed to address suspected cross-contamination and a sequencing artifact. In a later analysis, a clonal expansion index was calculated for each public chain from normalized within-repertoire ranks of inferred template counts. In a later analysis, generation probabilities were computed using a VDJ recombination model fitted to out-of-frame rearrangements, and the results were checked against IGoR. In a later analysis, TCR-TCR, TCR-HLA and TCR-CMV co-occurrence was scored with hypergeometric tests, and a repertoire-size bias correction was applied to TCR pairs. To estimate false discovery rates, a later analysis permuted the HLA or CMV assignments 20 times. In a later analysis, co-occurring TCRs were grouped with DBSCAN, and TCRdist sequence similarity was added when clustering was performed within HLA-allele-positive subsets. For co-occurrence clustering, repertoires with fewer than 30,000 or more than 120,000 public chains were excluded, along with roughly five repertoires with anomalous nucleotide sharing. TCRdb holds this immuneACCESS table with in-frame rearrangements only. Some clones are missing; in checked studies, unresolved V genes explain under half, and the rest has no known cause. V and J calls and clone size come straight from that table; D and trimming were deduced from the DNA. The sample profile shows around 150,000 clones; 75% to 85% of them were found once. The ten largest clonotypes hold about 2.2% of the sample.

Overall study results and their limits: Assigning TCR associations to individual alleles was difficult when HLA alleles, especially DR and DQ, strongly co-occurred. A further reported finding was that TCR beta sequences accurately predicted the HLA-A and HLA-B alleles for most subjects in the first cohort. The authors suggested that the approach could potentially be generalized to other disease states and immunological phenotypes. A later analysis associated 16,951 TCR beta sequences with specific HLA alleles at a false discovery rate of 0.05. The study gave a list of about 170 TCR beta chains associated with cytomegalovirus. In vitro tests confirmed that a few of the cytomegalovirus-associated TCR beta chains recognize cytomegalovirus antigens. In an earlier analysis of 587 of the donors, most TCR beta V segments appeared in productive rearrangements about 87% or about 30% of the time, broadly matching IMGT annotations. A later genetic analysis associated a missense DCLRE1C variant with V-gene and J-gene trimming of TCR beta chains, and an independent cohort replicated the association. Immune exposure information for the cohort was limited to CMV serostatus. Presence/absence analyses assumed roughly uniform sequencing depth across donors, an assumption that may not hold. A cluster of highly shared sequence variants was judged likely to represent a technical artifact of the sequencing pipeline. A later analysis reported that several top co-occurrence clusters appeared linked to parvovirus B19, influenza, CMV and Epstein-Barr virus. The classifier was reported to diagnose cytomegalovirus status with high specificity and sensitivity in both the original and validation cohorts. Compared with equally common non-associated chains, HLA-associated TCR beta chains in a later analysis were more clonally expanded and had lower generation probabilities. In this cohort, only TCR beta chains were sequenced, and detectable features were limited by the absence of alpha or paired-chain data. Linkage disequilibrium might explain the correlated functional status among segregating V segments, but an unknown experimental factor could not be excluded. While some public TCRs were present in many individuals, most TCR sequences turned up only very rarely across donors. In a later genetic analysis, fewer N-insertions in productive TCRs were reported among donors in an Asian-associated ancestry cluster than the approximately 670-donor mean. HLA typing was unavailable for some donors at each locus, so association tests used only the typed subset. In a later analysis, TCR association rates were found to vary across HLA loci, with the most associated TCRs seen for DRB1 alleles and the fewest for HLA-C alleles. Over 15 rarely observed V segments, including chromosome 9 orphons, were excluded from the earlier analysis of about 500 of the donors because counts were too low. Most CMV-associated TCR beta chains appeared to be HLA-restricted in a later analysis, and the HLA associations seemed to be driven largely by CMV exposure.

This receptor was obtained from a man aged 50-59 years in good health and CMV-seronegative. The sample taken for sequencing was PBMCs.

The nucleotide sequence is given as TGTGCCAGCAGCTTAGCGCTAGCTAGCAGGCCGGGCGAGCAGTACTTC. This is translated as CASSLALASRPGEQYF. The rearrangement joined TRBV7-9 to TRBJ2-7; a tentative D call is TRBD2 (5 bases match). The CDR3 contains 16 residues, cysteine and phenylalanine counted. Only the CDR3 DNA stays, 48 bases, in frame from base 1. Between the V and J ends, shortened by 0 bases and 6 bases respectively, the junction contains 18 bases. For CDR1 and CDR2, the germline V gene (reference sequence) lists SEHNR and FQNEAQ.